This T cell receptor (beta chain) was documented in a study of memory CD4+ T cells and cytomegalovirus serostatus. Study at large: Healthy Belgian adult donors included roughly nine CMV-positive and some 24 CMV-negative people.

TCRdb's table, derived via immunoSEQ multiplex PCR, lists solely in-frame clones and lacks some. The sample carries around 41,000 clones, less than 80% recorded once. The CDR3 is 12 residues long. V shed 5 bases and J shed 4 bases, with 8 bases lying between them. Germline V gene lookup returns CDR1 SEHNR and CDR2 FQNEAQ (reference sequence). Single viable CD3+CD4+CD8-CD45RO+ cells were sorted as the memory CD4+ T cells. CMV serostatus came from serum IgG against pp150, pp28, p38, p52. The J gene is TRBJ1-2, the V gene TRBV7-9, with a possible D match to TRBD1 (5 bases). Sample: memory CD4+ T cells from blood. This receptor was obtained from an adult in good health and CMV-seronegative. The CDR3 DNA sequence: TGTGCCAGCAGCACGGACATCTATGGCTACACCTTC. It is translated as CASSTDIYGYTF. The variable domain in full, with the rest retrieved from reference TRBV7-9 and TRBJ1-2, is DTGVSQNPRHKITKRGQNVTFRCDPISEHNRLYWYRQTLGQGPEFLTYFQNEAQLEKSRLLSDRFSAERPKGSFSTLEIQRTEQGDSAMYLCASSTDIYGYTFGSGTRLTVV.